These T cell receptor beta chains were read from a single sample in a study of cytomegalovirus exposure and HLA in healthy donors. Only in-frame clones appear in the TCRdb table, and some are missing; sequencing was by immunoSEQ multiplex PCR. The sample gives some 170,000 clones, approximately 87% of which show up once; roughly 1.3% is in the top ten. Specimen: PBMCs. These receptors came from a woman in her 30s in good health and CMV-seronegative. CDR3s include the opening cysteine and the closing phenylalanine or tryptophan. The D gene is left open where the match is weak. The size field is filled for only some rows; it gives once, few, many or a size class.

J gene	clone size	D gene	V gene	CDR3 protein	CDR3 DNA
TRBJ1-1	NA	TRBD1	TRBV6-6	CASSSSTGVYTEAFF	TGTGCCAGCAGTTCCTCGACAGGGGTGTACACTGAAGCTTTCTTT
TRBJ2-7	NA	NA	TRBV2	CASSEARGRYEQYF	TGTGCCAGCAGTGAAGCGCGGGGGCGCTACGAGCAGTACTTC
TRBJ2-2	NA	NA	TRBV5-5	CASSFGGELFF	TGTGCCAGCAGCTTCGGCGGGGAGCTGTTTTTT
TRBJ1-5	NA	TRBD1	TRBV6-1	CASSGTGDNQPQHF	TGTGCCAGCAGCGGGACAGGGGATAATCAGCCCCAGCATTTT
TRBJ1-1	NA	TRBD1	TRBV7-6	CASSQGGEAFF	TGTGCCAGCAGCCAGGGGGGTGAAGCTTTCTTT
TRBJ2-1	NA	NA	TRBV5-1	CASSLAAAELSTEQFF	TGCGCCAGCAGCTTGGCCGCGGCAGAACTATCCACTGAGCAGTTCTTC
TRBJ1-3	NA	TRBD1	TRBV9	CASSADRGSGNTIYF	TGTGCCAGCAGCGCTGACAGGGGCTCTGGAAACACCATATATTTT
TRBJ2-2	few	NA	TRBV4-3	CASSQDSTGELFF	TGCGCCAGCAGCCAGGACTCAACCGGGGAGCTGTTTTTT
TRBJ1-2	NA	NA	TRBV6-5	CASSYSRGSHYGYTF	TGTGCCAGCAGTTACTCGCGGGGGTCCCACTATGGCTACACCTTC
TRBJ2-1	NA	TRBD2	TRBV4-1	CASSQELAGGNIYNEQFF	TGCGCCAGCAGCCAGGAACTAGCGGGGGGCAATATCTACAATGAGCAGTTCTTC
TRBJ2-7	few	NA	TRBV5-1	CASSLSVGPRYEQYF	TGCGCCAGCAGCTTATCAGTGGGGCCCCGGTACGAGCAGTACTTC
TRBJ1-1	NA	NA	TRBV5-1	CASSLTRDTEAFF	TGCGCCAGCAGCTTAACCAGGGACACTGAAGCTTTCTTT
TRBJ2-7	NA	TRBD1	TRBV27	CASSPPGQGAHEQYF	TGTGCCAGCAGTCCCCCGGGACAGGGGGCTCACGAGCAGTACTTC
TRBJ1-2	NA	NA	TRBV30	CAWSVDRTLGYGYTF	TGTGCCTGGAGTGTAGACAGGACTTTGGGCTATGGCTACACCTTC
TRBJ2-3	NA	TRBD2	TRBV27	CASSLAGARGTDTQYF	TGTGCCAGCAGTCTAGCGGGGGCCCGGGGCACAGATACGCAGTATTTT
TRBJ2-3	NA	TRBD2	TRBV9	CASSPRLAGRFTDTQYF	TGTGCCAGCAGCCCACGACTAGCGGGGAGGTTCACAGATACGCAGTATTTT
TRBJ2-7	NA	TRBD2	TRBV18	CASSPLAGGSSSYEQYF	TGTGCCAGCTCACCCTTAGCGGGGGGTTCGAGCTCCTACGAGCAGTACTTC
TRBJ1-5	NA	NA	TRBV19	CASSTPTGGNQPQHF	TGTGCCAGTAGTACCCCGACGGGGGGCAATCAGCCCCAGCATTTT
TRBJ2-6	NA	NA	TRBV11-2	CASSLQSSGANVLTF	TGTGCCAGCAGCCTACAGAGCTCTGGGGCCAACGTCCTGACTTTC
TRBJ1-2	NA	NA	TRBV2	CASSEQVGGNYGYTF	TGTGCCAGCAGTGAGCAGGTCGGGGGGAACTATGGCTACACCTTC
TRBJ1-2	NA	TRBD1	TRBV30	CAWTPMDRPRYGYTF	TGTGCCTGGACGCCCATGGACAGGCCTCGCTATGGCTACACCTTC
TRBJ1-1	NA	NA	TRBV5-4	CASSFGGAANTEAFF	TGTGCCAGCAGCTTCGGGGGGGCGGCGAACACTGAAGCTTTCTTT
TRBJ2-1	NA	NA	TRBV13	CASSHYQSSYNEQFF	TGTGCCAGCAGCCACTACCAAAGCTCCTACAATGAGCAGTTCTTC
TRBJ1-2	NA	TRBD1	TRBV29-1	CSVPTGTGNTF	TGCAGCGTTCCGACCGGGACAGGAAACACCTTC
TRBJ2-3	NA	TRBD2	TRBV7-8	CASSSDGGGARDTQYF	TGTGCCAGCAGCTCTGACGGCGGGGGGGCCCGAGATACGCAGTATTTT
TRBJ1-2	few	TRBD1	TRBV29-1	CSVDRSWTGPNVGTF	TGCAGCGTTGACCGGAGTTGGACAGGGCCGAATGTTGGTACCTTC
TRBJ2-1	once	TRBD2	TRBV7-6	CASSPRWGGNNEQFF	TGTGCCAGCAGCCCCCGGTGGGGGGGGAACAATGAGCAGTTCTTC
TRBJ1-4	once	NA	TRBV7-6	CASSQDRITTNEKLFF	TGTGCCAGCAGCCAGGATCGTATCACAACTAATGAAAAACTGTTTTTT
TRBJ2-5	NA	NA	TRBV27	CASSIGQTQETQYF	TGTGCCAGCAGTATAGGACAGACCCAAGAGACCCAGTACTTC
TRBJ2-4	NA	TRBD2	TRBV19	CASSIGPRLAGRLSPKNIQYF	TGTGCCAGTAGTATAGGGCCACGACTAGCGGGGAGGCTTTCTCCAAAAAACATTCAGTACTTC
TRBJ1-5	NA	NA	TRBV2	CASSPKRQSNQPQHF	TGTGCCAGCAGTCCAAAGAGGCAGTCCAATCAGCCCCAGCATTTT
TRBJ2-3	NA	TRBD1	TRBV15	CATSFRDREMDTQYF	TGTGCCACCAGCTTCCGGGACAGGGAGATGGATACGCAGTATTTT
TRBJ1-1	once	NA	TRBV4-3	CASSQDRVGELSTEAFF	TGCGCCAGCAGCCAAGATCGCGTAGGGGAATTGAGCACTGAAGCTTTCTTT
TRBJ2-7	NA	TRBD2	TRBV7-9	CASSPRGLAELYEQYF	TGTGCCAGCAGCCCCAGGGGACTAGCGGAACTCTACGAGCAGTACTTC
TRBJ1-5	NA	NA	TRBV19	CASSMTGGNQPQHF	TGTGCCAGTAGTATGACGGGAGGCAATCAGCCCCAGCATTTT
TRBJ2-3	NA	TRBD2	TRBV7-2	CASSGSGGDGETQYF	TGTGCCAGCAGCGGTAGCGGGGGGGACGGGGAGACGCAGTATTTT
TRBJ2-2	NA	NA	TRBV9	CASSVSPSRGMNTGELFF	TGTGCCAGCAGCGTCAGTCCCTCAAGGGGGATGAACACCGGGGAGCTGTTTTTT
TRBJ1-2	NA	TRBD1	TRBV14	CASSRGTGGFLFGYTF	TGTGCCAGCAGCCGCGGGACAGGGGGCTTCCTTTTCGGCTACACCTTC
TRBJ1-1	NA	NA	TRBV28	CASSLGLEAFF	TGTGCCAGCAGTTTAGGGCTTGAAGCTTTCTTT
TRBJ1-2	NA	NA	TRBV9	CASRMGGGYTF	TGTGCCAGTCGAATGGGAGGTGGCTACACCTTC
TRBJ1-4	NA	TRBD1	TRBV30	CAWSTLTGSEKLFF	TGTGCCTGGAGTACCCTGACAGGGAGTGAAAAACTGTTTTTT
TRBJ2-1	NA	NA	TRBV18	CASSPHPGYNEQFF	TGTGCCAGCTCACCACACCCCGGGTACAATGAGCAGTTCTTC
TRBJ2-1	NA	TRBD1	TRBV5-1	CASSSTGGYNEQFF	TGCGCCAGCAGCTCCACAGGGGGCTACAATGAGCAGTTCTTC
TRBJ2-1	once	NA	TRBV9	CASSGGPRALDEQFF	TGTGCCAGCAGCGGGGGTCCCAGGGCCCTGGATGAGCAGTTCTTC
TRBJ1-6	once	NA	TRBV25-1	CASSEYLDNSPLHF	TGTGCCAGCAGTGAATACCTTGATAATTCACCCCTCCACTTT
TRBJ2-7	NA	TRBD1	TRBV9	CASSVDSGGYEQYF	TGTGCCAGCAGCGTCGATTCAGGGGGATACGAGCAGTACTTC
TRBJ2-2	NA	NA	TRBV18	CASSRRDTDTGELFF	TGTGCCAGCTCACGAAGGGACACTGACACCGGGGAGCTGTTTTTT
TRBJ1-2	NA	NA	TRBV5-6	CASSSLATFSSHGGYTF	TGTGCCAGCAGCTCTCTCGCGACTTTCTCTTCACACGGTGGCTACACCTTC
TRBJ2-1	NA	TRBD2	TRBV6-5	CASSYSNPSGEVF	TGTGCCAGCAGTTACTCGAATCCTAGCGGGGAGGTCTTC
TRBJ1-3	NA	TRBD1	TRBV2	CASGRDREGATIYF	TGTGCCAGCGGGCGGGACAGGGAGGGAGCCACCATATATTTT
TRBJ2-7	NA	NA	TRBV7-9	CASSLGHRPYEQYF	TGTGCCAGCAGCCTGGGACACCGGCCCTACGAGCAGTACTTC
TRBJ1-1	NA	NA	TRBV2	CASSTTPDTEAFF	TGTGCCAGCAGTACCACCCCGGACACTGAAGCTTTCTTT
TRBJ2-5	NA	NA	TRBV7-2	CASSLGGYFEEETQYF	TGTGCCAGCAGCTTAGGGGGCTACTTTGAGGAAGAGACCCAGTACTTC
TRBJ2-5	NA	NA	TRBV5-6	CASSLFGQGRQTQYF	TGTGCCAGCAGCTTGTTTGGCCAGGGTAGGCAGACCCAGTACTTC
TRBJ2-7	few	NA	TRBV21-1	CASSKVSGGSYEQYF	TGTGCCAGCAGCAAAGTCAGCGGAGGGTCCTACGAGCAGTACTTC
TRBJ2-1	NA	NA	TRBV6-1	CASALSGEQFF	TGTGCCAGCGCACTCTCGGGTGAGCAGTTCTTC
TRBJ2-7	NA	TRBD2	TRBV6-5	CASRQLAGRFEQYF	TGTGCCAGCAGACAACTAGCGGGCCGATTCGAGCAGTACTTC
TRBJ2-7	medium-sized	TRBD1	TRBV6-6	CASSYGTGGYEQYF	TGTGCCAGCAGTTACGGGACAGGGGGCTACGAGCAGTACTTC
TRBJ2-3	NA	NA	TRBV5-1	CASRDGGGSDTQYF	TGCGCCAGCAGGGATGGTGGAGGTTCCGATACGCAGTATTTT